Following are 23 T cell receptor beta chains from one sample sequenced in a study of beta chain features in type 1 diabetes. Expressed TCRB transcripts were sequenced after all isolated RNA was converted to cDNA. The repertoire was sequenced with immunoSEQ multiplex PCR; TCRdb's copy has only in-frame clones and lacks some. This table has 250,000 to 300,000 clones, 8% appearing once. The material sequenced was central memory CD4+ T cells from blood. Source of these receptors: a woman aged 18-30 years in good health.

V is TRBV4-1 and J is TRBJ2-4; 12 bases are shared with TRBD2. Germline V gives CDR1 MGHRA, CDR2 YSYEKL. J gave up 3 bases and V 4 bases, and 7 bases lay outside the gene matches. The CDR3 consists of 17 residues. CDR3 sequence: CASSRLAGGPDKNIQYF. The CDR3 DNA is TGCGCCAGCAGCCGCCTAGCGGGGGGGCCCGACAAAAACATTCAGTACTTC.

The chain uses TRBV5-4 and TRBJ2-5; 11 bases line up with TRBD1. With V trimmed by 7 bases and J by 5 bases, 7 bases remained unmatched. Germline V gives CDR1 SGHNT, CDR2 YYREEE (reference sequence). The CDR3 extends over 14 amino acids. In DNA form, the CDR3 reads TGTGCCAGCTCACGGACAGGGGGCAGGGAGACCCAGTACTTC. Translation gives CASSRTGGRETQYF.

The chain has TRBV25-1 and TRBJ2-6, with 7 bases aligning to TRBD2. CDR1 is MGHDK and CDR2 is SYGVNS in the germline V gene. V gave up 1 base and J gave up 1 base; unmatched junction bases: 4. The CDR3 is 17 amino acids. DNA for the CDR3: TGTGCCAGCAGTGAATGGGAGGGCGTATCTGGGGCCAACGTCCTGACTTTC. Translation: CASSEWEGVSGANVLTF.

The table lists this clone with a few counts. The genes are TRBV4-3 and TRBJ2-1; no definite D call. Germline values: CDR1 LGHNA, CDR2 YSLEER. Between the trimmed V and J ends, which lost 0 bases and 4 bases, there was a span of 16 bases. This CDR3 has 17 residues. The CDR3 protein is CASSQERSHEIYNEQFF. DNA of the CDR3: TGCGCCAGCAGCCAAGAGCGGTCCCACGAAATATACAATGAGCAGTTCTTC.

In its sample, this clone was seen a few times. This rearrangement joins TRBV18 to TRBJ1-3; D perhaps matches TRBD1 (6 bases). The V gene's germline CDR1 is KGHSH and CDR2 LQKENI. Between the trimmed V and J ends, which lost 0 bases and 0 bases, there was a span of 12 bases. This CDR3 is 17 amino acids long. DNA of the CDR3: TGTGCCAGCTCACCACCGAGGGGGGGGATCTCTGGAAACACCATATATTTT. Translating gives CASSPPRGGISGNTIYF.

CDR3 DNA: TGCGCCAGCAGCTTGCAGGGAGGTGCAGATACGCAGTATTTT. Protein: CASSLQGGADTQYF. The J gene is TRBJ2-3, the V gene TRBV5-1; possible D gene TRBD2, 6 bases. CDR1 is SGHRS and CDR2 is YFSETQ in the germline V gene. The CDR3 runs 14 residues. Trimming shortened V by 1 base and J by 4 bases, and 10 bases separated the two germline ends. Full variable domain (remainder filled in from reference TRBV5-1 and TRBJ2-3): KAGVTQTPRYLIKTRGQQVTLSCSPISGHRSVSWYQQTPGQGLQFLFEYFSETQRNKGNFPGRFSGRQFSNSRSEMNVSTLELGDSALYLCASSLQGGADTQYFGPGTRLTVL.

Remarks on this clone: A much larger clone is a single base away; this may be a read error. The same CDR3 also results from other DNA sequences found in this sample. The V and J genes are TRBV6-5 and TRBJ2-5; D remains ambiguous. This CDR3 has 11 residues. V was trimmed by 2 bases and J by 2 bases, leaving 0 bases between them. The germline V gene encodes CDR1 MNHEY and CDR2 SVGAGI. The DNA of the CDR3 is TGTGCCAGCAGTTACCAAGAGACCCAGTACTTC. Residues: CASSYQETQYF.

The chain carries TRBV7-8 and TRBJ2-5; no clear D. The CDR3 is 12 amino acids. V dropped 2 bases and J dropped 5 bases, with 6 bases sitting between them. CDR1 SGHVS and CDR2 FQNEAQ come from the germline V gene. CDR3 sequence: CASSLTAETQYF. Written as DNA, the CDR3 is TGTGCCAGCAGCTTAACGGCTGAGACCCAGTACTTC. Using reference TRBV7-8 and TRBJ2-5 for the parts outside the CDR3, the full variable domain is GAGVSQSPRYKVAKRGQDVALRCDPISGHVSLFWYQQALGQGPEFLTYFQNEAQLDKSGLPSDRFFAERPEGSVSTLKIQRTQQEDSAVYLCASSLTAETQYFGPGTRLLVL.

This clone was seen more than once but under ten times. In DNA, the CDR3 is TGCGCCAGCAGCCGAGTGACTAGCGGGGGGTCTTCTCCTAATGAGCAGTTCTTC. Residues: CASSRVTSGGSSPNEQFF. The genes are TRBV5-1 and TRBJ2-1, with 13 bases lining up with TRBD2. In germline, CDR1 is SGHRS, CDR2 YFSETQ. This CDR3 is built from 18 residues. Losses at the gene ends were 4 bases for V and 7 bases for J; bases not matched to a gene: 14.

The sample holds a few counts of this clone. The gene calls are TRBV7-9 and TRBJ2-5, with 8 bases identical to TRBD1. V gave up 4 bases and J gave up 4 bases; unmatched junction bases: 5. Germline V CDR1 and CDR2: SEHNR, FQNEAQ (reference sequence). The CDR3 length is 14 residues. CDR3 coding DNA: TGTGCCAGCAGCTCGGACAGGGTTGTAGAGACCCAGTACTTC. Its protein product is CASSSDRVVETQYF.

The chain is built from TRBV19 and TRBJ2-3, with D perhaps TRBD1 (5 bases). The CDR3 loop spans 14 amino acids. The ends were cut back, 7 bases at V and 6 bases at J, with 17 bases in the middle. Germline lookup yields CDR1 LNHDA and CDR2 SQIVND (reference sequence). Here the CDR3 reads CASTTGRRADTQYF. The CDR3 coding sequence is TGTGCCAGTACCACAGGACGTCGGGCGGATACGCAGTATTTT.

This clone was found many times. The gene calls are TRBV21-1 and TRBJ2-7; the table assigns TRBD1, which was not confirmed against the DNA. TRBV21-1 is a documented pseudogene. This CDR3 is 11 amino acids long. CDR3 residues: CASSKGAEQYF. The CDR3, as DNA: TGTGCCAGCAGCAAAGGGGCCGAGCAGTACTTC.

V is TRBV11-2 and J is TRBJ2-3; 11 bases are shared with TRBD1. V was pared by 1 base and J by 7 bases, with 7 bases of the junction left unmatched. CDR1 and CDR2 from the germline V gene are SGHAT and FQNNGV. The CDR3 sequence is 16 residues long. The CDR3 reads CASSLAGTGGMNTQYF. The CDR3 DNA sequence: TGTGCCAGCAGCTTAGCCGGGACAGGGGGGATGAATACGCAGTATTTT.

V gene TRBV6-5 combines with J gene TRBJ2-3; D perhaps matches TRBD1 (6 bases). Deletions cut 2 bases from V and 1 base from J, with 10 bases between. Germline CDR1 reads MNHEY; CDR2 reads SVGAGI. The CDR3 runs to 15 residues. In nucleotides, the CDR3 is TGTGCCAGCAGTTACCAGACAGGACGCACAGATACGCAGTATTTT. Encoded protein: CASSYQTGRTDTQYF.

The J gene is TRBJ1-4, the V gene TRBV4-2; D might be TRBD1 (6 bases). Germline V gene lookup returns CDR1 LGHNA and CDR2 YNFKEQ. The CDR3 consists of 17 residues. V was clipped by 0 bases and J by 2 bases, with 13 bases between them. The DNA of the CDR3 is TGTGCCAGCAGCCAAGATGTATTCCAGGGGACTAATGAAAAACTGTTTTTT. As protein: CASSQDVFQGTNEKLFF.

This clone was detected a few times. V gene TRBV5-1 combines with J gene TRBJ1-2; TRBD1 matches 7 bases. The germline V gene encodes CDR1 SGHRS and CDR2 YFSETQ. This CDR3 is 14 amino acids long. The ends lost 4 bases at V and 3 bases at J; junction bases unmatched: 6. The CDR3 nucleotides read TGCGCCAGCAGCCGAAGTACAGGGGACTATGGCTACACCTTC. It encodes CASSRSTGDYGYTF.

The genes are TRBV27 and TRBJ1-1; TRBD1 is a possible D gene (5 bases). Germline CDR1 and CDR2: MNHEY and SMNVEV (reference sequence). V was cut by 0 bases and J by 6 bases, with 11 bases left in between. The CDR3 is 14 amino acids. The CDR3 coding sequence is TGTGCCAGCAGTTTATCGACGGGGGGAGCTGAAGCTTTCTTT. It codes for CASSLSTGGAEAFF.

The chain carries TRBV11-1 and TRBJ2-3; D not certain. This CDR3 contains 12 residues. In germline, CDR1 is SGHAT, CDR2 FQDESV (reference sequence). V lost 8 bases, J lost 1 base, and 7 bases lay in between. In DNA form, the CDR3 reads TGTGCCAGCCGACAAGGCACAGATACGCAGTATTTT. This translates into CASRQGTDTQYF. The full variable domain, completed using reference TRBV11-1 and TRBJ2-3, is EAEVAQSPRYKITEKSQAVAFWCDPISGHATLYWYRQILGQGPELLVQFQDESVVDDSQLPKDRFSAERLKGVDSTLKIQPAELGDSAMYLCASRQGTDTQYFGPGTRLTVL.

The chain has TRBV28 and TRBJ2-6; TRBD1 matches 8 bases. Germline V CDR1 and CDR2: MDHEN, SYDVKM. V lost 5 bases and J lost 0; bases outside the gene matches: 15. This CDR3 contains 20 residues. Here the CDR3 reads CASSIPGTGGTASGANVLTF. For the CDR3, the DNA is TGTGCCAGCAGTATTCCCGGCACAGGGGGGACTGCCTCTGGGGCCAACGTCCTGACTTTC.

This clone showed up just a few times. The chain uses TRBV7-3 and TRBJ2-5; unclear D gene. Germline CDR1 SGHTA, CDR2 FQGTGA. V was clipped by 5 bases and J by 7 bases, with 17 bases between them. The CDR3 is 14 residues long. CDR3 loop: CASSPSPPPGTQYF. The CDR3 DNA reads TGTGCCAGCAGCCCCTCGCCCCCCCCGGGGACCCAGTACTTC.

The CDR3 nucleotides are TGTGCCAGCAGTCGAAAACCAGGGGGGGAGCTACGCGGTGAGCAGTTCTTC. Translation gives CASSRKPGGELRGEQFF. This chain links TRBV6-4 with TRBJ2-1; D tentatively reads TRBD1 or TRBD2 (7 bases each). V lost 5 bases to trimming and J lost 9 bases, with 26 bases between them. The CDR3 is 17 amino acids. Germline lookup yields CDR1 MRHNA and CDR2 SNTAGT.

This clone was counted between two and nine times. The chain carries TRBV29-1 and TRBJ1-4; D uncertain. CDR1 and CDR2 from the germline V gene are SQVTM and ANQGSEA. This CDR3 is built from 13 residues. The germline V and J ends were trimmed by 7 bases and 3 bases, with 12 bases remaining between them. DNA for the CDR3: TGCAGCGCTGAGGGCAGCTCTAATGAAAAACTGTTTTTT. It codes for CSAEGSSNEKLFF.

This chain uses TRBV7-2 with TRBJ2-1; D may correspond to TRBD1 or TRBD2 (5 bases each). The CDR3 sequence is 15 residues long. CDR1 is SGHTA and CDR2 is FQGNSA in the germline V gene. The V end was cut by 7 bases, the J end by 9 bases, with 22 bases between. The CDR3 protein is CASTPEGSSAREQFF. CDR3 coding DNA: TGTGCCAGCACTCCCGAGGGGAGCTCGGCCCGTGAGCAGTTCTTC.